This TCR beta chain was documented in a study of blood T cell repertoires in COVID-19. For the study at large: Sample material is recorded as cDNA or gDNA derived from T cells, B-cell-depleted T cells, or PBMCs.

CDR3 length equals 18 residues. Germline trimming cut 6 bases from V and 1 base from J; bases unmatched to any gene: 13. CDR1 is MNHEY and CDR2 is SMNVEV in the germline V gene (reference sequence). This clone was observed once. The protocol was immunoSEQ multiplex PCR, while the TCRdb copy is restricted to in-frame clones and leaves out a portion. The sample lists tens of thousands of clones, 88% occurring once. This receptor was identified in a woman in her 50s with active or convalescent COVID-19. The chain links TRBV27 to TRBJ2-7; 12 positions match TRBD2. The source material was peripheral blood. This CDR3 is CASRPPLRLAGESYEQYF. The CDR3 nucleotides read TGTGCCAGCAGACCACCCTTACGACTAGCGGGAGAGTCCTACGAGCAGTACTTC.